This record looks at one T cell receptor beta chain sequence and its context. Its antigen is as yet unknown. CDR3 length: 15 residues. V lost 2 bases, J lost 7 bases, and 6 bases stayed unmatched. Germline V gene data show CDR1 as MNHNS and CDR2 as SASEGT. The method was immunoSEQ multiplex PCR; TCRdb's version includes in-frame clones alone and lacks a portion of them. The data hold 35,000 to 45,000 clones, with about four fifths observed a single time. This sample is drawn from a study of T cells in localized non-small cell lung cancer. General study points: Heterogeneity within the tumor remains possible, as just one region underwent sequencing. Adjacent lung had a median approximately 57 of the 100 largest tumor clones. Increased T cell density in blood showed an association with longer overall survival. Clonality peaked in uninvolved adjacent lung rather than tumor.

The receptor was isolated from a male donor aged 60 or over with stage II lung adenocarcinoma. This chain uses TRBV6-1 with TRBJ2-2; 8 nucleotides agree with TRBD2. The sequenced sample was peripheral blood mononuclear cells, obtained before any cancer treatment. CDR3 nucleotides: TGTGCCAGCAGTGAATTTGCGGGAGGTAACGGGGAGCTGTTTTTT. Its translation is CASSEFAGGNGELFF.